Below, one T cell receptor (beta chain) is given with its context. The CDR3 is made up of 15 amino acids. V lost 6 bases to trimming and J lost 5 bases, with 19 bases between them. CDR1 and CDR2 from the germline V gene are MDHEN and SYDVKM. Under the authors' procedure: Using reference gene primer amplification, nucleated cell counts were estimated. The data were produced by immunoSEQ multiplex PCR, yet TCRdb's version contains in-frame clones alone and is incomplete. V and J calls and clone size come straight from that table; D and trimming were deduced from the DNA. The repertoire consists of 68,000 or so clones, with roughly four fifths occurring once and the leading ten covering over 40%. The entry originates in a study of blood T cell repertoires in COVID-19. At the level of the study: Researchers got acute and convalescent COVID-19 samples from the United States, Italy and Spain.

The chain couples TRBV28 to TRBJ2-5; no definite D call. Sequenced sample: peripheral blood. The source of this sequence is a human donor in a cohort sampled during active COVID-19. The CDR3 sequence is CASSGSASVRETQYF. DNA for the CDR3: TGTGCCAGCAGCGGTTCTGCCTCAGTGCGGGAGACCCAGTACTTC.